These 7 T cell receptor beta chains share one sample of origin, sequenced in a study of response to subunit inactivated influenza vaccine (dated by TCRdb to between 2017 and 2018). Receptors were amplified or captured by RT-PCR. The sequencer was an Illumina HiSeq 2500. The public reads were quality trimmed at Q25 with fastp and then assembled into clones with MiXCR by TCRdb, keeping productive beta chains. Rows are combined by CDR3 protein, so each entry shows the most common genes and DNA. Present in this sample are about 780,000 distinct CDR3 sequences, approximately 17% of which were seen just once. The ten largest make up 9.5% to 13% of the sample. Here the sequenced sample was PBMCs from blood, taken 5 days after vaccination. These TCRs come from a man between 45 and 60 years old who received an inactivated influenza vaccine. Donor details come from another sample of the same person, matched by shared clones.

This clonotype has a handful of counts. This rearrangement joins TRBV28 to TRBJ1-1; 8 positions agree with TRBD1. CDR3 length: 15 amino acids. The ends lost 4 bases at V and 1 base at J; junction bases unmatched: 5. Germline loops: CDR1 MDHEN, CDR2 SYDVKM. Here the CDR3 DNA reads TGTGCCAGCAGTTCTTACAGGGGGACGAACACTGAAGCTTTCTTT. It translates to CASSSYRGTNTEAFF.

This chain links TRBV5-6 with TRBJ1-2; D is undetermined. Germline assignment: CDR1 SGHDT and CDR2 YYEEEE. The CDR3 consists of 13 residues. V lost 0 bases, J lost 1 base, and 4 bases lay in between. The CDR3 DNA sequence: TGTGCCAGCAGCTTGGAATATAACTATGGCTACACCTTC. It yields the protein CASSLEYNYGYTF.

This clonotype has only a few counts. The V gene is TRBV29-1, the J gene TRBJ2-1; 10 nucleotides line up with TRBD2. Germline V lookup: CDR1 SQVTM, CDR2 ANQGSEA. The CDR3 is 10 amino acids. With 8 bases clipped from V and 14 bases from J, the junction kept 6 bases outside the gene matches. CDR3 sequence (DNA): TGCAGCTTTTCTAGCGGGAGAGAGTTCTTC. Translating gives CSFSSGREFF.

The rearrangement joins TRBV4-3 to TRBJ2-7, with D possibly matching TRBD1 (8 bases). Deletions cut 1 base from V and 2 bases from J, with 12 bases between. The germline CDR1 and CDR2 sequences are LGHNA and YSLEER. The length of the CDR3 is 15 residues. The CDR3, as DNA: TGCGCCAGCAGCCAAGTACAGGGGGGGACCTACGAGCAGTACTTC. It specifies CASSQVQGGTYEQYF.

This chain connects TRBV6-5 to TRBJ2-2, with TRBD2 identical over 7 bases. This CDR3 has 19 residues. Germline V gives CDR1 MNHEY, CDR2 SVGAGI. Trimming at V came to 3 bases and at J to 7 bases, leaving 20 bases not matched to a gene. The CDR3 is CASSYLASGSAPLGGELFF. CDR3 DNA sequence: TGTGCCAGCAGTTATTTGGCTAGCGGTTCTGCCCCTCTAGGCGGGGAGCTGTTTTTT.

The sample holds a few counts of this clonotype. V and J are TRBV20-1 and TRBJ2-5; D not resolved. Germline assignment: CDR1 DFQATT and CDR2 SNEGSKA (reference sequence). The CDR3 is 12 amino acids. V lost 3 bases and J lost 5, with 10 bases in between. The CDR3 loop is CSARLGSETQYF. The CDR3 coding sequence is TGCAGTGCTAGGTTGGGTTCGGAGACCCAGTACTTC.

This clonotype came up many times. V and J are TRBV6-1 and TRBJ2-1; 11 bases agree with TRBD2. V was pared by 7 bases and J by 3 bases, with 5 bases of the junction left unmatched. The length of the CDR3 is 15 residues. The germline gives CDR1 MNHNS, CDR2 SASEGT. CDR3 bases: TGTGCCAGCACCTCGACTAGCGGGATCTACAATGAGCAGTTCTTC. Its translation: CASTSTSGIYNEQFF.